The 21 T cell receptor beta chains listed next were all sequenced from one sample in a study of regulatory T cells in long-lasting Graves disease. TCR beta libraries were built with iRepertoire HTBI primers and Arm-PCR of CDR3 regions. TCRdb re-analysed the multiplex PCR reads in MiXCR, keeping a single row per CDR3 protein. This table has 400,000 to 550,000 distinct CDR3 sequences, about 15% appearing once. Sample time point: newly diagnosed GD, antithyroid drugs for less than 3 months. PBMCs were the source of the RNA used for TCR sequencing. The same sample was also studied in work on T cells in Graves' hyperthyroidism and ophthalmopathy.

The specimen was peripheral blood mononuclear cells (PBMCs), collected at new diagnosis, from a patient treated with antithyroid drugs. The receptors were sampled from a young woman with Graves disease.

The rearrangement joins TRBV7-9 to TRBJ2-5, with D unresolved. There are 13 residues in the CDR3. The germline V gene encodes CDR1 SEHNR and CDR2 FQNEAQ (reference sequence). The ends were cut back, 3 bases at V and 3 bases at J, with 8 bases in the middle. The CDR3 here is CASSFTLEETQYF. The CDR3 DNA reads as TGTGCCAGCAGCTTTACTTTAGAAGAGACCCAGTACTTC.

This clonotype came up many times. The chain couples TRBV5-1 to TRBJ2-2, with 8 nucleotides matching TRBD2. Germline V gene lookup returns CDR1 SGHRS and CDR2 YFSETQ. This CDR3 contains 16 residues. V trimming: 4 bases; J trimming: 0 bases; junction bases outside the gene matches: 5. CDR3 in DNA: TGCGCCAGCAGCAGTACTAGCGGTGCGAACACCGGGGAGCTGTTTTTT. Its protein product is CASSSTSGANTGELFF.

This clonotype was seen a handful of times. The V gene is TRBV3-1, the J gene TRBJ1-1; D gene ambiguous. The V end was cut by 0 bases, the J end by 2 bases, with 13 bases between. The germline CDR1 and CDR2 sequences are LGHDT and YNNKEL (reference sequence). The CDR3 has 16 amino acids. CDR3 nucleotides: TGTGCCAGCAGCCAAGACCCGCCACCCGCCAACACTGAAGCTTTCTTT. Protein: CASSQDPPPANTEAFF.

This clonotype was detected only a few times. The rearrangement joins TRBV27 to TRBJ1-4; possible D gene TRBD1, 6 bases. Germline CDR1 reads MNHEY; CDR2 reads SMNVEV (reference sequence). The ends were cut back, 5 bases at V and 8 bases at J, with 18 bases in the middle. This CDR3 has 15 amino acids. CDR3 amino acids: CASSTYTGSGEKLFF. The CDR3 DNA is TGTGCCAGCAGTACCTATACAGGGTCGGGCGAAAAACTGTTTTTT.

The chain combines TRBV6-9 with TRBJ2-1; a weak D match, TRBD2 (7 bases). Trimming took 3 bases from V and 4 from J, leaving 13 bases between them. The V gene's germline CDR1 is MNHGY and CDR2 SVAAGI. The CDR3 is 15 residues long. The CDR3 loop reads CASSYEGGGYNEQFF. Written as DNA, the CDR3 is TGTGCCAGCAGTTACGAGGGAGGGGGGTACAATGAGCAGTTCTTC.

The chain carries TRBV14 and TRBJ2-2; either TRBD1 or TRBD2 may fit D (5 bases each). Germline V lookup: CDR1 SGHDN, CDR2 FVKESK. Trimming removed 7 bases at V and 6 bases at J, with 18 bases between. The CDR3 totals 15 residues. The CDR3 sequence: CASTQAGVGPGELFF. In nucleotides, the CDR3 is TGTGCCAGCACCCAGGCCGGTGTGGGACCCGGGGAGCTGTTTTTT.

As concerns this clonotype: This likely traces to a read error, being one base from a far larger clone. The chain employs TRBV7-2 and TRBJ2-1; D gene unclear. TRBJ2-5 explains the end of the DNA better; the J call may be wrong. Looked up from germline, CDR1 is SGHTA and CDR2 is FQGNSA. This CDR3 contains 13 residues. CDR3 bases: TGTGCCGGCAGTTGGAAGGTTCAAGAGACCCAGTACTTC. Its protein product is CAGSWKVQETQYF.

In this sample, this clonotype turned up many times. The rearrangement links TRBV27 to TRBJ2-1; 13 bases are shared with TRBD2. Germline V gene data show CDR1 as MNHEY and CDR2 as SMNVEV (reference sequence). The V and J ends lost 3 bases and 9 bases, in that order; junction bases with no gene match: 14. The CDR3 has 18 residues. The CDR3 DNA reads TGTGCCAGCAGTTTGAGGACTTTCGGACTAGCGGGAGCTAGTGAGCAGTTCTTC. Protein sequence: CASSLRTFGLAGASEQFF.

This rearrangement joins TRBV27 to TRBJ2-2; D perhaps matches TRBD1 (5 bases). This CDR3 region has 17 residues. Trimming pared 3 bases from V and 3 bases from J, leaving 17 bases between. Germline values: CDR1 MNHEY, CDR2 SMNVEV (reference sequence). In nucleotides, the CDR3 is TGTGCCAGCAGTTTGGCGGACACCACTTGGGACACCGGGGAGCTGTTTTTT. It yields the protein CASSLADTTWDTGELFF.

This clonotype was picked up many times. This chain links TRBV28 with TRBJ2-1; 7 positions agree with TRBD2. There are 15 residues in the CDR3. Germline CDR1 is MDHEN and CDR2 is SYDVKM. With 3 bases clipped from V and 4 bases from J, the junction kept 6 bases outside the gene matches. The CDR3 loop reads CASSFLRGEYNEQFF. The CDR3, as DNA: TGTGCCAGCAGTTTTCTCCGGGGGGAGTACAATGAGCAGTTCTTC.

This clonotype has just a few counts. The gene calls are TRBV15 and TRBJ2-2, with unresolved D. Trimming removed 3 bases at V and 4 bases at J, with 3 bases between. The CDR3 runs to 12 residues. The germline CDR1 and CDR2 sequences are LNHNV and YYDKDF (reference sequence). The CDR3 sequence: CATSSRTGELFF. The CDR3 DNA sequence: TGTGCCACCAGCAGCCGCACCGGGGAGCTGTTTTTT.

In this sample, this clonotype turned up a few times. The chain carries TRBV7-2 and TRBJ1-5; TRBD1 might be the D (5 bases). Germline values: CDR1 SGHTA, CDR2 FQGNSA. The V and J ends lost 4 bases and 0 bases respectively, with 13 bases between them. There are 16 residues in the CDR3. The CDR3 sequence: CASSSNGDPSNQPQHF. Written as DNA, the CDR3 is TGTGCCAGCAGCTCGAACGGGGACCCTAGCAATCAGCCCCAGCATTTT.

The CDR3 protein is CSARDRLAGDNEQFF. CDR3 sequence (DNA): TGCAGTGCTAGAGATCGGCTAGCGGGAGACAATGAGCAGTTCTTC. This rearrangement joins TRBV20-1 to TRBJ2-1, with TRBD2 matching 10 bases. In germline, CDR1 is DFQATT, CDR2 SNEGSKA (reference sequence). The CDR3 spans 15 residues. V was pared by 0 bases and J by 5 bases, with 4 bases of the junction left unmatched.

This clonotype has ten or more counts. V is TRBV28 and J is TRBJ2-1; D is possibly TRBD2 (6 bases). Germline lookup yields CDR1 MDHEN and CDR2 SYDVKM. The CDR3 is 14 residues long. V lost 6 bases and J lost 4, with 13 bases in between. CDR3 region: CASRTAGQYNEQFF. In DNA form, the CDR3 reads TGTGCCAGCAGGACCGCGGGGCAGTACAATGAGCAGTTCTTC.

In its sample, this clonotype was seen many times. The chain has TRBV12-3 or TRBV12-4 and TRBJ1-3; TRBD1 matches at 9 bases. This CDR3 contains 15 residues. V dropped 5 bases and J dropped 3; count of bases not matched to a gene: 5. The CDR3 nucleotides are TGTGCCAGCAGTCCGGGACAGGGTTTTGGAAACACCATATATTTT. It encodes CASSPGQGFGNTIYF.

This clonotype was observed a handful of times. The rearrangement links TRBV11-2 to TRBJ2-6; weak D call: TRBD1 (5 bases). CDR1 is SGHAT and CDR2 is FQNNGV in the germline V gene. The CDR3 contains 15 residues. V lost 3 bases and J lost 1, with 7 bases in between. CDR3 loop: CASSFRTSGANVLTF. The DNA of the CDR3 is TGTGCCAGCAGCTTTAGGACATCTGGGGCCAACGTCCTGACTTTC.

For this clonotype: A much larger clonotype is one base distant, so this may be a read error. The J gene is TRBJ2-1, the V gene TRBV7-3; 9 nucleotides match TRBD1. CDR1 is SGHTA and CDR2 is FQGTGA in the germline V gene. The CDR3 contains 12 residues. V lost 6 bases, J lost 8 bases, and 2 bases stayed unmatched. This CDR3 reads CASRGQGDEQFF. In DNA form, the CDR3 reads TGTGCCAGCAGGGGACAGGGCGATGAGCAGTTCTTC.

This clonotype has only a few counts. V is TRBV9 and J is TRBJ2-6; TRBD2 agrees at 8 bases. The CDR3 runs 16 residues. Looked up from germline, CDR1 is SGDLS and CDR2 is YYNGEE. J was trimmed by 0 bases and V by 4 bases; bases with no gene match: 3. CDR3 residues: CASSPRGGSGANVLTF. The CDR3 DNA follows: TGTGCCAGCAGCCCCCGGGGGGGCTCTGGGGCCAACGTCCTGACTTTC.

V and J are TRBV20-1 and TRBJ2-7; D perhaps matches TRBD2 (6 bases). The CDR3 consists of 13 residues. The germline V and J ends were trimmed by 4 bases and 7 bases, with 17 bases remaining between them. The germline gives CDR1 DFQATT, CDR2 SNEGSKA (reference sequence). CDR3 bases: TGCAGTGCTACGGGAACTAGCACGGGTGAGCAGTACTTC. Amino acids: CSATGTSTGEQYF.

Ten or more counts support this clonotype. This chain joins TRBV6-1 and TRBJ2-1; D is unresolved. V shed 8 bases and J shed 4 bases, with 15 bases lying between them. Germline lookup yields CDR1 MNHNS and CDR2 SASEGT. The CDR3 sequence is 14 residues long. CDR3 residues: CASESSRVYNEQFF. DNA for the CDR3: TGTGCCAGCGAATCGAGTAGGGTTTACAATGAGCAGTTCTTC.

The chain joins TRBV4-2 to TRBJ2-1, with 9 bases lining up with TRBD2. Germline trimming cut 4 bases from V and 7 bases from J; bases unmatched to any gene: 8. Germline CDR1 LGHNA, CDR2 YNFKEQ. The CDR3 has 15 amino acids. CDR3 in DNA: TGTGCCAGCAGCCCGGGGGGGCTAGCGGGGAATGAGCAGTTCTTC. It translates to CASSPGGLAGNEQFF.